This TCR beta chain was profiled in a study of technical replicates of blood from a few donors. Assay used: immunoSEQ multiplex PCR; TCRdb lists only in-frame clones, some missing. Of under 95,000 clones in the sample, 95% were seen once. The V gene lost 4 bases and the J gene lost 8 bases, with 6 bases spanning the gap. CDR1 is LNHDA and CDR2 is SQIVND in the germline V gene (reference sequence). This CDR3 has 11 residues. V is TRBV19 and J is TRBJ2-1, with D uncertain. The sequencing sample was made of T cells isolated from PBMCs. The sequence was obtained from a human donor in good health. The DNA for the CDR3 is TGTGCCAGTAGTACCCAGGATGAGCAGTTCTTC. This encodes CASSTQDEQFF.